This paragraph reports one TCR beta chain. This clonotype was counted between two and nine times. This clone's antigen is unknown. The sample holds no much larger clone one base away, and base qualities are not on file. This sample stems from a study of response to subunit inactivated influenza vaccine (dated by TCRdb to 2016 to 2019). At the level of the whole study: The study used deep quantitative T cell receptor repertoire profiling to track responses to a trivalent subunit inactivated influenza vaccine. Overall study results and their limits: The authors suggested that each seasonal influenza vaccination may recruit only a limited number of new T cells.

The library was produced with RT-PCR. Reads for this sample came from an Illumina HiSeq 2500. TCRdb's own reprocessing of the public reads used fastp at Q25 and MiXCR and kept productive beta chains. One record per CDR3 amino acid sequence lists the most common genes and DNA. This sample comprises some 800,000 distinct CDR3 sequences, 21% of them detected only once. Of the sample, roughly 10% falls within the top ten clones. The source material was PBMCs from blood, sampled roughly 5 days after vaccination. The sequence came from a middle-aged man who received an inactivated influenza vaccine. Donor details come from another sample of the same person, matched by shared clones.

The nucleotide sequence reads as follows: TGTGCCAGCAGCCCTCTGATGGTCGAAGCTTTCTTT. Its amino acids are CASSPLMVEAFF. The chain couples TRBV7-9 to TRBJ1-1, with the D gene not clear enough to name. From the germline V gene (reference sequence), CDR1 is SEHNR and CDR2 is FQNEAQ. V loses 5 bases of germline sequence and J loses 8 bases, and the interval between the two ends is 12 bases. The CDR3, from cysteine to phenylalanine, totals 12 residues. The DNA shown is the 36-base CDR3, in frame from base 1.